Reported below is one TCR beta chain. As processed by the authors: From reference gene primer amplification, estimates of nucleated cell counts were derived. Repertoires were generated with immunoSEQ multiplex PCR, while TCRdb's copy carries only in-frame clones and drops some. D and trimming were read from the DNA, whereas the V and J calls and clone size are those reported in that table. The table has about 46,000 clones, 80% to 90% seen once; the top ten hold 7% to 9%. The data stem from a study of blood T cell repertoires in COVID-19. About the study: Sites across the United States, Italy and Spain contributed samples from acute and convalescent COVID-19. PBMCs, B-cell-depleted T cells, or T cells provided the cDNA or gDNA that made up the material.

Between the trimmed V and J ends, which lost 8 bases and 0 bases, there was a span of 8 bases. The CDR3 has 12 residues. In germline, CDR1 is MDHEN, CDR2 SYDVKM. The TCR originated in a man between 45 and 60 years old with acute or convalescent COVID-19. The sample taken for sequencing was peripheral blood. This chain connects TRBV28 to TRBJ2-7, with D possibly matching TRBD2 (6 bases). The CDR3 coding sequence is TGTGCCAGCGGGAGGAGCTCCTACGAGCAGTACTTC. Its translation is CASGRSSYEQYF.